The T cell receptor (beta chain) described here comes from a study of shared clonotypes between healthy human individuals. Study observations and caveats: The generation probabilities recorded for non-shared clonotypes fell below those of clonotypes shared by all four donors. The expectation was that sequencing depth would affect clonotype sharing among donors.

Naive CD8 isolation took CD45RO-negative cells positively selected for CCR7 and excluded terminally differentiated effector memory CD45RA+ cells. Healthy and HIV-negative, the adult donors had no recent acute infections or vaccinations. Replicate PCRs run on sorted subsets employed 200 ng DNA, some 33,000 T cell genomes. This table comes from immunoSEQ multiplex PCR, and its TCRdb copy is limited to in-frame clones, with some not included. The table lists around 560,000 clones, approximately 95% of them singletons, with approximately 0.12% in the top ten. This clone appeared a single time. Its antigen is as yet unknown. The V end lost 3 bases, the J end lost 2 bases, and 11 bases lay between the germline ends. The CDR3 spans 15 residues. In germline, CDR1 is LNHDA, CDR2 SQIVND (reference sequence).

This receptor was taken from a woman between 25 and 40 years old in good health. The chain has TRBV19 and TRBJ2-1, with D perhaps matching TRBD2 (5 bases). The sequencing sample was made of naive CD8+ T cells sorted from blood. The CDR3 protein is CASSMTGLTYNEQFF. Here the CDR3 DNA reads TGTGCCAGTAGTATGACCGGACTTACCTACAATGAGCAGTTCTTC. Full variable domain (rest looked up from reference TRBV19 and TRBJ2-1): DGGITQSPKYLFRKEGQNVTLSCEQNLNHDAMYWYRQDPGQGLRLIYYSQIVNDFQKGDIAEGYSVSREKKESFPLTVTSAQKNPTAFYLCASSMTGLTYNEQFFGPGTRLTVL.